Shown below are 21 T cell receptor beta chains from a single sample sequenced in a study of shared clonotypes between healthy human individuals. The naive CD8 fraction comprised CD45RO-negative cells positively selected for CCR7 and excluded terminally differentiated effector memory CD45RA+ cells. Sequenced by immunoSEQ multiplex PCR; TCRdb stores in-frame clones only, minus some. The table lists over 2 million clones, approximately 94% of them singletons. Sequencing input: naive CD8+ T cells sorted from blood. The receptor set was obtained from a man between 18 and 29 years old in good health.

Worth noting for this clone: Other nucleotide sequences from this sample produce the same CDR3. The rearrangement uses TRBV11-2 and TRBJ2-7; perhaps TRBD2 as D (5 bases). Germline loops: CDR1 SGHAT, CDR2 FQNNGV. The V and J ends lost 1 base and 6 bases respectively, with 7 bases between them. The CDR3 loop spans 12 amino acids. The CDR3 is CASSLGGPEQYF. CDR3 DNA sequence: TGTGCCAGCAGCTTAGGAGGGCCCGAGCAGTACTTC.

This rearrangement joins TRBV28 to TRBJ2-7, with D hard to call. V was pared by 2 bases and J by 4 bases, with 6 bases between. This CDR3 has 12 residues. Germline values: CDR1 MDHEN, CDR2 SYDVKM. The CDR3 region is CASSLNKYEQYF. CDR3 nucleotides: TGTGCCAGCAGTTTAAACAAATACGAGCAGTACTTC.

This clone was recorded only once. CDR3 residues: CASSDLTGGLRYNEQFF. CDR3 sequence (DNA): TGTGCCAGCAGTGATCTGACCGGGGGCTTGCGGTACAATGAGCAGTTCTTC. The rearrangement uses TRBV11-3 and TRBJ2-1; D is perhaps TRBD1 or TRBD2 (6 bases each). The germline V gene has CDR1 SGHNT and CDR2 YENEEA. The CDR3 consists of 17 residues. Trimming removed 6 bases from V and 4 bases from J, with 22 bases in between.

This clone was seen just once. The chain joins TRBV7-2 to TRBJ2-3; D is ambiguous. Germline-derived CDR1 and CDR2 are SGHTA and FQGNSA. This CDR3 has 13 amino acids. Trimming shortened V by 1 base and J by 5 bases, and 7 bases separated the two germline ends. The CDR3 is CASSLELEDTQYF. The DNA of the CDR3 is TGTGCCAGCAGCTTAGAGTTGGAAGATACGCAGTATTTT.

J is TRBJ1-5 and V is TRBV7-2; D is unclear. CDR1 SGHTA and CDR2 FQGNSA come from the germline V gene. The ends were cut back, 3 bases at V and 0 bases at J, with 9 bases in the middle. The CDR3 loop spans 15 amino acids. CDR3 residues: CASSLELYSNQPQHF. In DNA, the CDR3 is TGTGCCAGCAGCTTGGAACTTTATAGCAATCAGCCCCAGCATTTT.

V gene TRBV13 combines with J gene TRBJ2-7; TRBD1 or TRBD2 may be the D gene (5 bases each). CDR1 is PRHDT and CDR2 is FYEKMQ in the germline V gene (reference sequence). CDR3 length: 13 residues. V was pared by 3 bases and J by 2 bases, with 8 bases between. CDR3 in DNA: TGTGCCAGCAGCTTCGGGACGGCCTACGAGCAGTACTTC. This translates into CASSFGTAYEQYF.

This sequence joins TRBV5-1 and TRBJ2-7; 7 bases align to TRBD1. From germline, CDR1 is SGHRS and CDR2 YFSETQ. V dropped 1 base and J dropped 7; count of bases not matched to a gene: 8. The length of the CDR3 is 14 residues. CDR3 nucleotides: TGCGCCAGCAGCTTGCTAGGGGGCTGGGTTGAGCAGTACTTC. This encodes CASSLLGGWVEQYF. The full variable domain, its missing parts supplied by reference TRBV5-1 and TRBJ2-7, is KAGVTQTPRYLIKTRGQQVTLSCSPISGHRSVSWYQQTPGQGLQFLFEYFSETQRNKGNFPGRFSGRQFSNSRSEMNVSTLELGDSALYLCASSLLGGWVEQYFGPGTRLTVT.

The chain carries TRBV11-2 and TRBJ2-5; D is uncertain. Germline lookup yields CDR1 SGHAT and CDR2 FQNNGV. V was cut by 6 bases and J by 1 base, with 15 bases left in between. This CDR3 has 15 residues. CDR3 sequence reads: CASRRPGRPQETQYF. The CDR3, as DNA: TGTGCCAGCAGACGACCTGGCAGGCCCCAAGAGACCCAGTACTTC. The complete variable domain, with remaining parts taken from reference TRBV11-2 and TRBJ2-5, reads EAGVAQSPRYKIIEKRQSVAFWCNPISGHATLYWYQQILGQGPKLLIQFQNNGVVDDSQLPKDRFSAERLKGVDSTLKIQPAKLEDSAVYLCASRRPGRPQETQYFGPGTRLLVL.

The chain employs TRBV7-9 and TRBJ2-3; D gene uncertain. Germline V gives CDR1 SEHNR, CDR2 FQNEAQ (reference sequence). There are 15 residues in the CDR3. V lost 5 bases and J lost 0, with 12 bases in between. The CDR3 spells CASSTPTQSTDTQYF. The CDR3 DNA is TGTGCCAGCAGCACCCCCACCCAAAGCACAGATACGCAGTATTTT.

About this clone itself: Different DNA sequences within this sample yield the same CDR3. The gene calls are TRBV30 and TRBJ2-3, with a weak D call TRBD2 (6 bases). From germline, CDR1 is GTSNPN and CDR2 SVGIG (reference sequence). Trimming left V 0 bases short and J 0 bases short, with 10 bases between. CDR3 size: 15 residues. CDR3: CAWSVGGASTDTQYF. The CDR3 nucleotides read TGTGCCTGGAGTGTGGGAGGAGCTAGCACAGATACGCAGTATTTT.

The V and J genes are TRBV30 and TRBJ2-1; the match to TRBD1 covers 10 bases. The CDR3 runs to 14 residues. The V gene end was trimmed by 2 bases and the J gene end by 8 bases; junction bases not matched to a gene: 6. Germline V gene sequence: CDR1 GTSNPN, CDR2 SVGIG (reference sequence). Here the CDR3 reads CAWSKTGGSDEQFF. In DNA form, the CDR3 reads TGTGCCTGGAGTAAGACAGGGGGCTCGGATGAGCAGTTCTTC.

The chain uses TRBV29-1 and TRBJ2-7, with D perhaps TRBD1 or TRBD2 (5 bases each). Trimming took 6 bases from V and 1 from J, leaving 13 bases between them. CDR3 size: 13 residues. Germline assignment: CDR1 SQVTM and CDR2 ANQGSEA. The CDR3 bases are TGCAGCGTCCCAGGGAGTGGATCCTACGAGCAGTACTTC. This codes for CSVPGSGSYEQYF.

This chain uses TRBV7-2 with TRBJ2-7, with D uncertain. With 1 base removed from V and 3 bases from J, the gap between germline ends came to 13 bases. The length of the CDR3 is 15 residues. The germline CDR1 and CDR2 sequences are SGHTA and FQGNSA. The CDR3 loop reads CASSLDSEPLYEQYF. The DNA for the CDR3 is TGTGCCAGCAGCTTAGACAGCGAACCACTCTACGAGCAGTACTTC.

V usage is TRBV5-4 and J usage is TRBJ1-4, with 7 bases fitting TRBD1. The CDR3 spans 12 residues. Germline V gene sequence: CDR1 SGHNT, CDR2 YYREEE (reference sequence). J was trimmed by 16 bases and V by 5 bases; bases with no gene match: 11. CDR3 nucleotide sequence: TGTGCCAGCAGTTTCCGGGACAGCATTTGGTTTTTT. Translating it yields CASSFRDSIWFF. Filled out from reference TRBV5-4 and TRBJ1-4, the complete variable domain reads ETGVTQSPTHLIKTRGQQVTLRCSSQSGHNTVSWYQQALGQGPQFIFQYYREEENGRGNFPPRFSGLQFPNYSSELNVNALELDDSALYLCASSFRDSIWFFGSGTQLSVL.

The chain employs TRBV4-3 and TRBJ2-2, with unresolved D. Germline V gene sequence: CDR1 LGHNA, CDR2 YSLEER. The CDR3 extends over 14 amino acids. V was cut by 4 bases and J by 1 base, with 7 bases left in between. As DNA, the CDR3 is TGCGCCAGCAGCCCCCTTAGGAACACCGGGGAGCTGTTTTTT. It yields the protein CASSPLRNTGELFF.

DNA of the CDR3: TGTGCCAGCAGCTTACTAGCGGGAGGGGCAGAGACCCAGTACTTC. Amino acid sequence: CASSLLAGGAETQYF. V usage is TRBV7-8 and J usage is TRBJ2-5; TRBD2 aligns across 12 bases. The CDR3 runs 15 residues. Germline V gene sequence: CDR1 SGHVS, CDR2 FQNEAQ. The J segment lost 4 bases and the V segment lost 2 bases, leaving 2 bases of the junction unmatched.

The chain uses TRBV6-5 and TRBJ1-4; D gene unclear. Germline assignment: CDR1 MNHEY and CDR2 SVGAGI. CDR3 length equals 15 residues. The V end was cut by 2 bases, the J end by 3 bases, with 10 bases between. The CDR3 protein is CASSYVGTSNEKLFF. In DNA, the CDR3 is TGTGCCAGCAGTTACGTCGGCACTTCTAATGAAAAACTGTTTTTT.

The chain has TRBV13 and TRBJ2-1; D not certain. The ends were cut back, 1 base at V and 9 bases at J, with 7 bases in the middle. The CDR3 is 12 amino acids. Germline CDR1 is PRHDT and CDR2 is FYEKMQ (reference sequence). The CDR3 is CASSLEESEQFF. CDR3 DNA sequence: TGTGCCAGCAGCTTAGAGGAGAGTGAGCAGTTCTTC.

Concerning this clone itself: The same CDR3 can be traced to other DNA sequences in this sample. V usage is TRBV2 and J usage is TRBJ1-1; D is ambiguous. Trimming removed 0 bases at V and 3 bases at J, with 5 bases between. The CDR3 totals 13 residues. Germline CDR1 reads SNHLY; CDR2 reads FYNNEI. The CDR3 bases are TGTGCCAGCAGTGAAGCGCGGTACACTGAAGCTTTCTTT. Protein product: CASSEARYTEAFF.

The chain uses TRBV27 and TRBJ2-3; 10 nucleotides line up with TRBD2. Germline V gene data show CDR1 as MNHEY and CDR2 as SMNVEV (reference sequence). The trim removed 4 bases at V and 1 base at J, leaving 8 bases unmatched. The CDR3 contains 17 residues. The CDR3: CASSSNLLAGGTDTQYF. As DNA, the CDR3 is TGTGCCAGCAGTTCCAACCTCCTAGCGGGGGGCACAGATACGCAGTATTTT.

This chain uses TRBV6-4 with TRBJ1-1; the match to TRBD1 covers 10 bases. The V segment lost 6 bases and the J segment 3 bases; nucleotides outside the gene matches: 10. Germline V gene sequence: CDR1 MRHNA, CDR2 SNTAGT. This CDR3 contains 16 residues. The chain's CDR3 is CASSSRGDRGHTEAFF. The DNA for the CDR3 is TGTGCCAGCAGCAGTAGGGGGGACAGGGGTCACACTGAAGCTTTCTTT.